This T cell receptor beta chain was sequenced for a study of radiation and T cells in renal cell carcinoma. Overall study results and limits: Top tumor clonotypes rose in blood 2 weeks post-radiation, then contracted. Baseline intratumoral clonotype presence is unknown without pretreatment biopsies.

Generated by immunoSEQ multiplex PCR, the TCRdb table keeps only in-frame clones and is missing some. The sample consists of around 64,000 clones, around 80% of them appearing once. For this clone: Its antigen is not known.

Germline CDR1 and CDR2: LNHDA and SQIVND (reference sequence). This CDR3 comprises 13 residues. V was clipped by 6 bases and J by 8 bases, with 14 bases between them. Described time point: baseline pretreatment blood. This sample's treatment: 15 Gy SBRT to primary tumor, nephrectomy 4 weeks later. Serial blood draws occurred at baseline and 2 and 4 weeks post-SBRT. The tumor was a clear cell renal cell carcinoma. The chain combines TRBV19 with TRBJ1-5; tentative D call: TRBD1 (5 bases). This specimen consisted of blood, obtained from a patient whose treatment included radiotherapy and nephrectomy. The sequence was obtained from a man aged 55 to 69 with renal cell carcinoma. As DNA, the CDR3 is TGTGCCAGTAGGTGGACGGGGCTGGAGCCCCAGCATTTT. Translated, it gives CASRWTGLEPQHF.